Each of the 25 T cell receptor beta chains below was sequenced from the same sample in a study of CD8+ T cells in alopecia areata. The treatment is: oral pan-JAK inhibitor, 5-10 mg twice daily. Sequencing used cDNA as its template, made by extracting RNA and reverse transcribing it. The table came from immunoSEQ multiplex PCR; TCRdb's copy has only in-frame clones and leaves some out. The data hold about 190,000 clones, with around 60% observed a single time. The sequenced sample was CD4+ T cells sorted from blood, obtained at week 4, from a patient treated with tofacitinib. Receptor source: a human donor with alopecia areata.

The rearrangement uses TRBV19 and TRBJ2-5; a possible D gene is TRBD2 (6 bases). Germline V CDR1 and CDR2: LNHDA, SQIVND (reference sequence). V was clipped by 6 bases and J by 5 bases, with 13 bases between them. This CDR3 spans 13 amino acids. The CDR3 reads CASRATGVETQYF. CDR3 coding DNA: TGTGCCAGTAGGGCCACGGGAGTGGAGACCCAGTACTTC. The full variable domain, completed using reference TRBV19 and TRBJ2-5, is DGGITQSPKYLFRKEGQNVTLSCEQNLNHDAMYWYRQDPGQGLRLIYYSQIVNDFQKGDIAEGYSVSREKKESFPLTVTSAQKNPTAFYLCASRATGVETQYFGPGTRLLVL.

CDR3 nucleotide sequence: TGTGCCAGCAGCCGGACAGGGGTTCCCTACGAGCAGTACTTC. This translates into CASSRTGVPYEQYF. V usage is TRBV27 and J usage is TRBJ2-7; 9 bases map to TRBD1. Losses at the gene ends were 6 bases for V and 2 bases for J; bases not matched to a gene: 5. This CDR3 contains 14 residues. CDR1 is MNHEY and CDR2 is SMNVEV in the germline V gene (reference sequence).

V usage is TRBV7-9 and J usage is TRBJ1-5; D is unresolved. Trimming left V 3 bases short and J 3 bases short, with 3 bases between. CDR1 SEHNR and CDR2 FQNEAQ come from the germline V gene (reference sequence). This CDR3 contains 12 residues. DNA for the CDR3: TGTGCCAGCAGCTTCGCCAATCAGCCCCAGCATTTT. This translates into CASSFANQPQHF.

Details on this clone: Other nucleotide sequences in the sample specify the same CDR3. This chain joins TRBV30 and TRBJ2-2, with a tentative D call TRBD2 (6 bases). This CDR3 spans 12 amino acids. V lost 2 bases to trimming and J lost 5 bases, with 6 bases between them. Germline V gene sequence: CDR1 GTSNPN, CDR2 SVGIG (reference sequence). CDR3 protein: CAWSRGTGELFF. CDR3 in DNA: TGTGCCTGGAGTCGGGGGACCGGGGAGCTGTTTTTT.

This clone was detected a few times. J is TRBJ2-5 and V is TRBV7-2; 15 nucleotides match TRBD2. V lost 5 bases to trimming and J lost 4 bases; unmatched junction nucleotides: 8. The CDR3 has 17 amino acids. The germline V gene encodes CDR1 SGHTA and CDR2 FQGNSA. The CDR3: CASSLRTSGRAPETQYF. The CDR3 DNA reads TGTGCCAGCAGCCTCCGGACTAGCGGGAGGGCCCCAGAGACCCAGTACTTC. The complete variable domain, with remaining parts taken from reference TRBV7-2 and TRBJ2-5, reads GAGVSQSPSNKVTEKGKDVELRCDPISGHTALYWYRQSLGQGLEFLIYFQGNSAPDKSGLPSDRFSAERTGGSVSTLTIQRTQQEDSAVYLCASSLRTSGRAPETQYFGPGTRLLVL.

Only a few counts were recorded for this clone. The CDR3 here is CSVGRGYGYEQYF. In DNA, the CDR3 is TGCAGCGTTGGACGAGGGTACGGTTACGAGCAGTACTTC. The rearrangement joins TRBV29-1 to TRBJ2-7; D may be TRBD2 (5 bases). The CDR3 has 13 residues. The ends were cut back, 4 bases at V and 4 bases at J, with 14 bases in the middle. Germline V gene lookup returns CDR1 SQVTM and CDR2 ANQGSEA.

The V gene is TRBV29-1, the J gene TRBJ2-2; D is possibly TRBD1 (6 bases). The germline V gene encodes CDR1 SQVTM and CDR2 ANQGSEA. The CDR3 covers 13 residues. The V end lost 6 bases, the J end lost 4 bases, and 12 bases lay between the germline ends. The CDR3 is CSVNQGRTGELFF. The CDR3 bases are TGCAGCGTAAATCAGGGGCGCACCGGGGAGCTGTTTTTT.

This clone occurred once. The V call is TRBV2, the J call TRBJ2-2; tentative D call: TRBD2 (5 bases). There are 14 residues in the CDR3. With 2 bases removed from V and 4 bases from J, the gap between germline ends came to 8 bases. The germline CDR1 and CDR2 sequences are SNHLY and FYNNEI. CDR3 coding DNA: TGTGCCAGCAGTGAACTCCGGGGCACCGGGGAGCTGTTTTTT. Encoded protein: CASSELRGTGELFF.

A few counts support this clone. This chain links TRBV29-1 with TRBJ2-3; the match to TRBD2 covers 12 bases. After removal of 5 bases from V and 2 bases from J, the junction contained 2 bases not matched to a gene. The CDR3 is made up of 14 amino acids. CDR1 and CDR2 from the germline V gene are SQVTM and ANQGSEA. Here the CDR3 reads CSVRLAGDTDTQYF. The CDR3 DNA reads TGCAGCGTTCGACTAGCGGGAGACACAGATACGCAGTATTTT.

This chain links TRBV5-1 with TRBJ2-5; D may match TRBD1 or TRBD2 (5 bases each). The CDR3 is 16 residues long. Between the trimmed V and J ends, which lost 5 bases and 1 base, there was a span of 18 bases. Germline values: CDR1 SGHRS, CDR2 YFSETQ. The CDR3 DNA reads as TGCGCCAGCAGTGTGCCGGGACGACGGGGCCAAGAGACCCAGTACTTC. This translates into CASSVPGRRGQETQYF.

The chain combines TRBV7-2 with TRBJ2-7; TRBD2 is a possible D gene (7 bases). V lost 1 base, J lost 7 bases, and 11 bases lay in between. This CDR3 comprises 13 residues. Germline V gene sequence: CDR1 SGHTA, CDR2 FQGNSA. The CDR3 DNA follows: TGTGCCAGCAGCTTAGGGACAGCGGGGGAGCAGTACTTC. Translated: CASSLGTAGEQYF.

This clone appeared a few times. CDR3 DNA sequence: TGTGCCAGCAGTTATAAACAGGGTGGGGGACAAGAGACCCAGTACTTC. This gives the protein CASSYKQGGGQETQYF. V and J are TRBV6-6 and TRBJ2-5, with a possible D match to TRBD1 (6 bases). The CDR3 is made up of 16 amino acids. V was pared by 3 bases and J by 2 bases, with 16 bases between. CDR1 is MNHNY and CDR2 is SVGAGI in the germline V gene (reference sequence).

This chain links TRBV5-1 with TRBJ2-7, with D maybe TRBD1 (6 bases). Trimming removed 4 bases from V and 2 bases from J, with 13 bases in between. Germline loops: CDR1 SGHRS, CDR2 YFSETQ. The CDR3 has 14 amino acids. CDR3 DNA: TGCGCCAGCAGCACAGACAGGCCGACCTACGAGCAGTACTTC. Translation: CASSTDRPTYEQYF.

This chain joins TRBV14 and TRBJ2-7; D call uncertain. Looked up from germline, CDR1 is SGHDN and CDR2 is FVKESK. V was clipped by 2 bases and J by 6 bases, with 11 bases between them. The length of the CDR3 is 13 residues. The CDR3 coding sequence is TGTGCCAGCAGCCAATTGGGGTTAAGCGAGCAGTACTTC. Protein product: CASSQLGLSEQYF.

The chain uses TRBV7-9 and TRBJ2-1, with 9 bases aligning to TRBD2. J gave up 5 bases and V 2 bases, and 4 bases lay outside the gene matches. CDR1 and CDR2 from the germline V gene are SEHNR and FQNEAQ (reference sequence). This CDR3 spans 15 amino acids. This CDR3 reads CASSLWREGHNEQFF. CDR3 nucleotides: TGTGCCAGCAGCTTATGGCGGGAGGGTCACAATGAGCAGTTCTTC.

This chain joins TRBV30 and TRBJ2-5; 8 positions agree with TRBD2. Per germline, CDR1 GTSNPN and CDR2 SVGIG (reference sequence). The junction had 11 bases not matched to a gene; V was cut back by 6 bases and J by 5 bases. The CDR3 has 14 residues. The CDR3 bases are TGTGCCTGCGACTCCGGGACTAGAAGGGAGACCCAGTACTTC. It encodes CACDSGTRRETQYF.

The chain employs TRBV30 and TRBJ1-2; no firm D call. CDR3 size: 14 residues. Germline V CDR1 and CDR2: GTSNPN, SVGIG (reference sequence). The ends were cut back, 0 bases at V and 4 bases at J, with 12 bases in the middle. The DNA for the CDR3 is TGTGCCTGGAGTGTACGGTTGAAGGGCTATGGCTACACCTTC. Its translation: CAWSVRLKGYGYTF.

Worth noting for this clone: The same CDR3 is also encoded by other DNA sequences in this sample. The chain links TRBV6-5 to TRBJ1-5; D gene ambiguous. V lost 6 bases to trimming and J lost 4 bases, with 7 bases between them. The CDR3 consists of 12 residues. Germline lookup yields CDR1 MNHEY and CDR2 SVGAGI. CDR3 region: CASRNFNQPQHF. Written as DNA, the CDR3 is TGTGCCAGCAGAAACTTTAATCAGCCCCAGCATTTT.

This clone has only a few counts. This rearrangement joins TRBV29-1 to TRBJ1-1; D unclear. The CDR3 loop spans 12 amino acids. Trimming removed 5 bases at V and 2 bases at J, with 9 bases between. Germline lookup yields CDR1 SQVTM and CDR2 ANQGSEA. In nucleotides, the CDR3 is TGCAGCGTTCACCCAATTAACACTGAAGCTTTCTTT. Translating it yields CSVHPINTEAFF.

V usage is TRBV10-1 and J usage is TRBJ1-2; D call uncertain. Per the germline V gene, CDR1 is WNHNN and CDR2 is SYGVQD (reference sequence). V was cut by 6 bases and J by 8 bases, with 7 bases left in between. The CDR3 runs 10 residues. DNA for the CDR3: TGCGCCAGCAGCTTTGGGGGCTACACCTTC. This gives the protein CASSFGGYTF.

The genes are TRBV30 and TRBJ1-4, with a weak D call TRBD1 (6 bases). Germline V gene data show CDR1 as GTSNPN and CDR2 as SVGIG (reference sequence). Deletions cut 3 bases from V and 8 bases from J, with 13 bases between. The CDR3 runs 13 residues. In nucleotides, the CDR3 is TGTGCCTGGAGCTTCCGGGACACCGAAAAACTGTTTTTT. It yields the protein CAWSFRDTEKLFF.

CDR3 region: CASSHLGTGNTEAFF. For the CDR3, the DNA is TGCGCCAGCAGCCATCTTGGGACAGGGAACACTGAAGCTTTCTTT. This chain connects TRBV4-1 to TRBJ1-1; 8 nucleotides align to TRBD1. V was clipped by 3 bases and J by 1 base; unmatched bases: 4. Germline CDR1 reads MGHRA; CDR2 reads YSYEKL. The CDR3 has 15 residues.

The genes are TRBV15 and TRBJ1-5, with 9 bases fitting TRBD1. This CDR3 is built from 14 residues. Germline CDR1 is LNHNV and CDR2 is YYDKDF (reference sequence). V shed 4 bases and J 4 bases; nucleotides not matched to a gene: 2. The CDR3 region is CATSMTGGNQPQHF. CDR3 coding DNA: TGTGCCACCAGCATGACAGGGGGGAATCAGCCCCAGCATTTT.

The rearrangement joins TRBV10-3 to TRBJ2-1; 9 nucleotides agree with TRBD2. The V segment lost 7 bases and the J segment 8 bases; nucleotides outside the gene matches: 6. Germline CDR1 ENHRY, CDR2 SYGVKD. This CDR3 is 13 amino acids long. In DNA, the CDR3 is TGTGCCATCACAGCGGGAGGCAACGATGAGCAGTTCTTC. Amino acid sequence: CAITAGGNDEQFF.

This clone was observed once. The chain joins TRBV7-3 to TRBJ2-7, with D tentatively TRBD2 (6 bases). Trimming cost V 3 bases and J 4 bases, with 10 bases left between them. The CDR3 totals 13 residues. Germline V lookup: CDR1 SGHTA, CDR2 FQGTGA. The CDR3 spells CASSFRAGYEQYF. Here the CDR3 DNA reads TGTGCCAGCAGCTTCAGAGCGGGTTACGAGCAGTACTTC.